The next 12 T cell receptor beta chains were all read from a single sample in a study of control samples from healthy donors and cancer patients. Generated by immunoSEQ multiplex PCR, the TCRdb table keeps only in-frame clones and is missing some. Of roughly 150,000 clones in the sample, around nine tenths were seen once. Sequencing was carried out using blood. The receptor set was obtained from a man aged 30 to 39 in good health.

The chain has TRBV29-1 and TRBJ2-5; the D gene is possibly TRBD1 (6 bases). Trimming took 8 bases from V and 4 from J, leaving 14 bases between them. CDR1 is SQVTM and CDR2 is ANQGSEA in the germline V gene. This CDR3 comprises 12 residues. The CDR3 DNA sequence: TGCAGCACCCAAACAGGGTCAGAGACCCAGTACTTC. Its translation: CSTQTGSETQYF.

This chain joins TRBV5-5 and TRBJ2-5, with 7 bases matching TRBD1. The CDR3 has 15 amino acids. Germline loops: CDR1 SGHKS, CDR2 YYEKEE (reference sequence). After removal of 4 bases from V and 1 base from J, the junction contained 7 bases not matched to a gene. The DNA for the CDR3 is TGTGCCAGCAGCGGTCACAGGGGACCCCAAGAGACCCAGTACTTC. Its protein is CASSGHRGPQETQYF.

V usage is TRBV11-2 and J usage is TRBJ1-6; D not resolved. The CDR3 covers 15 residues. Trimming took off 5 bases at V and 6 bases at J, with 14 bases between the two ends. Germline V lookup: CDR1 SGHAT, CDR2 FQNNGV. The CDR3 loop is CASSVTEVPNSPLHF. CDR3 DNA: TGTGCCAGCAGCGTAACCGAAGTACCTAATTCACCCCTCCACTTT. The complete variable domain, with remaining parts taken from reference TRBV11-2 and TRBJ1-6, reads EAGVAQSPRYKIIEKRQSVAFWCNPISGHATLYWYQQILGQGPKLLIQFQNNGVVDDSQLPKDRFSAERLKGVDSTLKIQPAKLEDSAVYLCASSVTEVPNSPLHFGNGTRLTVT.

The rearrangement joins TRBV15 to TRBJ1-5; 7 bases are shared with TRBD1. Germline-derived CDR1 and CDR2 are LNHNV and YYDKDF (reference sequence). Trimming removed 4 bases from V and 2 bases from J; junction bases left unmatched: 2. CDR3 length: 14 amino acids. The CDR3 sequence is CATSITGGNQPQHF. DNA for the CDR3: TGTGCCACCAGCATTACAGGGGGCAATCAGCCCCAGCATTTT.

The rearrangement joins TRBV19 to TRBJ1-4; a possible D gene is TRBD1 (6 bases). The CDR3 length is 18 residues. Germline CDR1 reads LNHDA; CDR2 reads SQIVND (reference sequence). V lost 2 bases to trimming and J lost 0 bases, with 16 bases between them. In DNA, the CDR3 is TGTGCCAGTAGTATACAACTGGGGGCGCTAGCAACTAATGAAAAACTGTTTTTT. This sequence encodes CASSIQLGALATNEKLFF.

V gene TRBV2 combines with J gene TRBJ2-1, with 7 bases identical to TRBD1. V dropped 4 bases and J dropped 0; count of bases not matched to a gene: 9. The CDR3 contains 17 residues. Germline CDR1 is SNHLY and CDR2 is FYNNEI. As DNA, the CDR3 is TGTGCCAGCAGTGGGGGACAGTTAAACCCCTCCTACAATGAGCAGTTCTTC. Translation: CASSGGQLNPSYNEQFF.

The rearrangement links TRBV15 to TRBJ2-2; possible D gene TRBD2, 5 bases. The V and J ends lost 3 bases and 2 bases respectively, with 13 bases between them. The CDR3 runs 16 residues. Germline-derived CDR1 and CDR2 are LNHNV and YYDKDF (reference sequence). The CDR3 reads CATSRDRGPNTGELFF. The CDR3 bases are TGTGCCACCAGCAGGGATCGCGGGCCTAACACCGGGGAGCTGTTTTTT.

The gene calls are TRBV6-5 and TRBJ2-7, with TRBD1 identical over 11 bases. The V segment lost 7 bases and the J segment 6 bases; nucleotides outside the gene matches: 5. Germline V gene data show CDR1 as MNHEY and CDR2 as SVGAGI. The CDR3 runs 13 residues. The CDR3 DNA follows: TGTGCCAGCAAAACGGGACAGGGGGGCGAGCAGTACTTC. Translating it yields CASKTGQGGEQYF.

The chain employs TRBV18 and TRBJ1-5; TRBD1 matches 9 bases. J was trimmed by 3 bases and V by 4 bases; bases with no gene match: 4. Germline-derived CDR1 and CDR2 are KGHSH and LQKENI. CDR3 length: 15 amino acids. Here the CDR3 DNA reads TGTGCCAGCTCACTACAGGGGGCCGCCAATCAGCCCCAGCATTTT. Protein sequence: CASSLQGAANQPQHF.

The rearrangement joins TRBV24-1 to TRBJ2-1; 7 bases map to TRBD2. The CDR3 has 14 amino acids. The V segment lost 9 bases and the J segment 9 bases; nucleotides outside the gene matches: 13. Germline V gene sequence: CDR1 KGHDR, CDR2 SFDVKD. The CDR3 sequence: CATGYSWGEGEQFF. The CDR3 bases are TGTGCCACCGGATATAGTTGGGGGGAGGGTGAGCAGTTCTTC.

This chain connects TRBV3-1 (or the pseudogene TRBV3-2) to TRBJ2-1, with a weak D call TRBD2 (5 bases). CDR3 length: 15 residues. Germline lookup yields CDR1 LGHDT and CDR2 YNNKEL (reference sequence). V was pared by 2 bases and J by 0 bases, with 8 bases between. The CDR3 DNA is TGTGCCAGCAGCCAAATGGCGGGCTCCTACAATGAGCAGTTCTTC. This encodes CASSQMAGSYNEQFF.

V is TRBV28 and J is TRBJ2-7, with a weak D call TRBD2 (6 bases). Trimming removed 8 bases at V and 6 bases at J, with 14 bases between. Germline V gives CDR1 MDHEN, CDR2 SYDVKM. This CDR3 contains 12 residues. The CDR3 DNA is TGTGCCAGCGGGGACTCAAATTCCGAGCAGTACTTC. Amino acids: CASGDSNSEQYF.